This T cell receptor (beta chain) was identified in a study of T cell responses to AZD1222 COVID-19 vaccine. Study-level points and caveats: Females outnumbered males among donors, who were mostly white British; clonal diversity was possibly underestimated. In all cases, repertoires were sampled only after the peak T cell response.

Notes on this clone: Its target is not known.

The CDR3 extends over 16 amino acids. V was shortened by 6 bases and J by 0 bases, with 17 bases between the two germline ends. Per germline, CDR1 LNHDA and CDR2 SQIVND (reference sequence). The table came from immunoSEQ multiplex PCR; TCRdb's copy has only in-frame clones and leaves some out. The sample records around 83,000 clones, 90% being singletons. The sequencing used peripheral blood, collected 28 days after the second AZD1222 dose. This chain connects TRBV19 to TRBJ1-1, with a possible D match to TRBD1 (5 bases). The source is an adult who received the AZD1222 COVID-19 vaccine. In DNA, the CDR3 is TGTGCCAGTAGCCCCTGGGCAGGGCGCCTGAACACTGAAGCTTTCTTT. It specifies CASSPWAGRLNTEAFF.